This TCR beta chain originates from a study of blood T cell repertoires in COVID-19 (dated by TCRdb to the early 2020s). Regarding the complete study: The collaborator samples originated in the United States, Italy and Spain and spanned the acute and convalescent phases of COVID-19. The material from the prospective study consisted of cDNA or gDNA derived from T cells, B-cell-depleted T cells, or PBMCs. Subjects who had been exposed to COVID-19, were actively infected with it, or had recovered from it provided the deeply sampled blood TCRbeta repertoires that made up the dataset. A freely available public database, intended as a resource for researchers studying the immune response to SARS-CoV-2, is where the repertoires were released. Samples came from the ongoing ImmuneRACE study (first 160 participants) plus 1,254 subjects from 6 global collaborators. A de-identified subject ID, COVID-19 status, age in years and sex were almost always included in the sample metadata. HLA class I and class II types, where available, came from metadata supplied by the sample provider rather than from assay-based typing.

From the germline V gene, CDR1 is LGHNA and CDR2 is YSLEER. V is trimmed back by 1 base and J by 0 bases, and the junction contains 2 bases that no gene match accounts for. Spanning cysteine to phenylalanine, the CDR3 consists of 16 amino acids. The entry retains the CDR3 DNA only, 48 bases that are in frame from base 1. What the authors observed across the whole study: How much clinical and demographic metadata was included differed by source and by participant, and the metadata was provided uncurated.

TCRbeta CDR3 regions were amplified from genomic DNA by means of the immunoSEQ Assay, a bias-controlled multiplex PCR. The authors processed their data as follows. The number of nucleated cells in each sample was estimated by amplification of reference gene primers within the assay. To quantify the absolute abundance of each unique TCRbeta CDR3 rearrangement, sequence reads were collapsed and filtered. For each sample, productive Simpson clonality was calculated as the square root of Simpson's diversity index over productive rearrangements. TCRdb retrieved this table from immuneACCESS and kept in-frame rearrangements only. Not all clones are present; in checked studies, unresolved V genes account for under half, and no reason is known for the remainder. D and trimming were read from the DNA, whereas the V and J calls and clone size are those reported in that table. In this sample the table shows some 250,000 clones, 70% to 90% of which occur a single time. The ten most abundant clones make up 0.65% to 0.9% of the sample.

Each collaborating institution followed its own protocols to collect whole blood in K2EDTA tubes. For TCRbeta analysis, collaborator samples were shipped as frozen whole blood, as isolated PBMCs, or as DNA extracted from either sample type. The sample holds one count of this clone. Its antigen is still unknown. Within one base of it there is no much larger clone, and no base qualities were kept. Sequencing was done on a sample of peripheral blood. This clonotype originated in a woman aged 25 to 39 with acute or convalescent COVID-19. Rearrangement joined TRBV4-3 to TRBJ2-2, and TRBD1 aligns with 7 junction nucleotides. The CDR3 region reads CASSQVQGPNTGELFF. Here is the DNA: TGCGCCAGCAGCCAAGTACAGGGGCCGAACACCGGGGAGCTGTTTTTT.